The 26 T cell receptor beta chains in this list originate from one sample, sequenced in a study of shared clonotypes between healthy human individuals. Produced via immunoSEQ multiplex PCR; TCRdb's table is partial and in-frame only. Among roughly 1.5 million clones, 98% were seen once, and the ten largest hold around 0.47%. The sample was naive CD4+ T cells sorted from blood. Subset specified: CD45RA+ positively selected. The receptors were sampled from a man under 40 in good health.

The V gene is TRBV28, the J gene TRBJ1-5; D is unclear. The V end lost 5 bases, the J end lost 5 bases, and 16 bases lay between the germline ends. Germline CDR1 and CDR2: MDHEN and SYDVKM. The CDR3 contains 15 residues. This CDR3 is CASSQDPPAYQPQHF. The CDR3 nucleotides are TGTGCCAGCAGTCAGGATCCCCCAGCGTATCAGCCCCAGCATTTT.

The chain uses TRBV19 and TRBJ2-4; the match to TRBD1 covers 8 bases. The CDR3 is 15 amino acids. Germline CDR1 is LNHDA and CDR2 is SQIVND (reference sequence). V shed 9 bases, J shed 3 bases, and the junction held 10 bases outside the gene matches. The CDR3 protein is CASRPQQGVKNIQYF. In DNA, the CDR3 is TGTGCCAGCCGACCCCAACAGGGGGTCAAAAACATTCAGTACTTC.

On this clone itself: Additional DNA sequences in this sample encode the identical CDR3. The J gene is TRBJ2-7, the V gene TRBV5-1; 8 nucleotides agree with TRBD2. Germline V gene data show CDR1 as SGHRS and CDR2 as YFSETQ. The CDR3 consists of 15 residues. The trim removed 0 bases at V and 3 bases at J, leaving 5 bases unmatched. Here the CDR3 reads CASSLVTSGNYEQYF. The CDR3 DNA is TGCGCCAGCAGCTTGGTAACTAGCGGAAACTACGAGCAGTACTTC.

This chain links TRBV7-9 with TRBJ1-3; unclear D gene. The CDR3 is made up of 16 amino acids. Deletions cut 0 bases from V and 4 bases from J, with 13 bases between. CDR1 is SEHNR and CDR2 is FQNEAQ in the germline V gene (reference sequence). CDR3 coding DNA: TGTGCCAGCAGCTTAGCTTCCACTGGAGTCGGAAACACCATATATTTT. Translated: CASSLASTGVGNTIYF.

This clone has only one observation. The chain couples TRBV5-4 to TRBJ2-7; TRBD1 is a possible D gene (6 bases). Germline CDR1 SGHNT, CDR2 YYREEE (reference sequence). CDR3 length: 16 residues. V was pared by 0 bases and J by 5 bases, with 18 bases between. Written as DNA, the CDR3 is TGTGCCAGCAGCTTGGACAGGGCCCGTATGAGAAACGAGCAGTACTTC. It translates to CASSLDRARMRNEQYF.

The J gene is TRBJ2-1, the V gene TRBV5-1, with D unclear. This CDR3 comprises 13 residues. V was shortened by 5 bases and J by 8 bases, with 14 bases between the two germline ends. Germline values: CDR1 SGHRS, CDR2 YFSETQ. The CDR3, as DNA: TGCGCCAGCAGGGCTACTACCGGCGATGAGCAGTTCTTC. Encoded protein: CASRATTGDEQFF.

The chain recombines TRBV7-2 with TRBJ2-3; no definite D call. The CDR3 has 15 residues. V shed 1 base and J shed 2 bases, with 10 bases lying between them. The germline V gene has CDR1 SGHTA and CDR2 FQGNSA. CDR3 DNA: TGTGCCAGCAGCTTAGTTGCCCTATCCACAGATACGCAGTATTTT. Protein: CASSLVALSTDTQYF.

This clone is a singleton in its sample. The chain is built from TRBV6-1 and TRBJ1-5; D gene uncertain. CDR1 MNHNS and CDR2 SASEGT come from the germline V gene. The V and J ends lost 11 bases and 3 bases respectively, with 11 bases between them. The CDR3 has 12 residues. CDR3 sequence (DNA): TGTGCCGGCGCGGGGTACAATCAGCCCCAGCATTTT. Protein sequence: CAGAGYNQPQHF.

This chain connects TRBV7-9 to TRBJ2-7; 10 nucleotides align to TRBD1. V was clipped by 2 bases and J by 4 bases; unmatched bases: 5. Germline V gene sequence: CDR1 SEHNR, CDR2 FQNEAQ (reference sequence). This CDR3 region has 15 residues. DNA of the CDR3: TGTGCCAGCAGCTTAATACGGGACAGGGGATACGAGCAGTACTTC. Protein product: CASSLIRDRGYEQYF.

This rearrangement joins TRBV2 to TRBJ2-7; weak D call: TRBD2 (6 bases). Germline V gene lookup returns CDR1 SNHLY and CDR2 FYNNEI. This CDR3 region has 15 residues. Trimming left V 3 bases short and J 6 bases short, with 18 bases between. For the CDR3, the DNA is TGTGCCAGCAGTGATGAGGGAGGTGCCCTTAGCGAGCAGTACTTC. Protein product: CASSDEGGALSEQYF.

This clone has only one observation. This rearrangement joins TRBV6-6 to TRBJ2-1; TRBD2 matches 7 bases. Germline-derived CDR1 and CDR2 are MNHNY and SVGAGI (reference sequence). V was pared by 6 bases and J by 14 bases, with 7 bases of the junction left unmatched. The CDR3 contains 11 residues. CDR3 in amino acids: CASRVRDYEFF. The DNA for the CDR3 is TGTGCCAGCAGGGTCCGGGACTATGAGTTCTTC.

The V gene is TRBV18, the J gene TRBJ2-6, with TRBD1 matching over 10 bases. Germline lookup yields CDR1 KGHSH and CDR2 LQKENI. This CDR3 has 20 amino acids. V lost 3 bases, J lost 2 bases, and 13 bases stayed unmatched. CDR3 DNA: TGTGCCAGCTCACCTGTAATGGGACAGGGGTCCTTCCCTGGGGCCAACGTCCTGACTTTC. Its protein is CASSPVMGQGSFPGANVLTF.

The CDR3 DNA is TGTGCCAGTAGTTCAATAGCGGGAACCTACAATGAGCAGTTCTTC. It specifies CASSSIAGTYNEQFF. The chain has TRBV19 and TRBJ2-1, with TRBD2 identical over 8 bases. This CDR3 is built from 15 residues. From germline, CDR1 is LNHDA and CDR2 SQIVND (reference sequence). V lost 5 bases to trimming and J lost 2 bases; unmatched junction nucleotides: 5. The full variable domain, with the rest looked up from reference TRBV19 and TRBJ2-1, is DGGITQSPKYLFRKEGQNVTLSCEQNLNHDAMYWYRQDPGQGLRLIYYSQIVNDFQKGDIAEGYSVSREKKESFPLTVTSAQKNPTAFYLCASSSIAGTYNEQFFGPGTRLTVL.

V usage is TRBV2 and J usage is TRBJ1-1; D unresolved. This CDR3 contains 15 residues. The ends were cut back, 2 bases at V and 1 base at J, with 11 bases in the middle. CDR1 and CDR2 (germline): SNHLY, FYNNEI. CDR3 DNA: TGTGCCAGCAGTGAAAAAGGGTGGGAGAACACTGAAGCTTTCTTT. Its translation is CASSEKGWENTEAFF. Filled out from reference TRBV2 and TRBJ1-1, the complete variable domain reads EPEVTQTPSHQVTQMGQEVILRCVPISNHLYFYWYRQILGQKVEFLVSFYNNEISEKSEIFDDQFSVERPDGSNFTLKIRSTKLEDSAMYFCASSEKGWENTEAFFGQGTRLTVV.

This clone was recorded only once. The V gene is TRBV18, the J gene TRBJ2-2; 7 positions agree with TRBD2. The CDR3 length is 16 residues. Trimming took 3 bases from V and 4 from J; bases not matched to a gene: 8. From germline, CDR1 is KGHSH and CDR2 LQKENI. The CDR3 is CASSPLPGGGTGELFF. CDR3 sequence (DNA): TGTGCCAGCTCACCCCTACCGGGAGGCGGCACCGGGGAGCTGTTTTTT.

The J gene is TRBJ2-7, the V gene TRBV7-2; D is perhaps TRBD2 (5 bases). Germline V gives CDR1 SGHTA, CDR2 FQGNSA. The CDR3 spans 12 residues. V lost 6 bases, J lost 8 bases, and 14 bases lay in between. This CDR3 is CASSSTSFKQYF. CDR3 nucleotides: TGTGCCAGCAGTTCAACTAGTTTCAAGCAGTACTTC. Full variable domain (outside the CDR3, taken from reference TRBV7-2 and TRBJ2-7): GAGVSQSPSNKVTEKGKDVELRCDPISGHTALYWYRQSLGQGLEFLIYFQGNSAPDKSGLPSDRFSAERTGGSVSTLTIQRTQQEDSAVYLCASSSTSFKQYFGPGTRLTVT.

In DNA, the CDR3 is TGTGCCAGCAGCATCCCGGGACAGGGGAACTATGGCTACACCTTC. Its protein is CASSIPGQGNYGYTF. The chain links TRBV7-9 to TRBJ1-2; 10 nucleotides match TRBD1. Germline values: CDR1 SEHNR, CDR2 FQNEAQ (reference sequence). The ends lost 5 bases at V and 2 bases at J; junction bases unmatched: 5. The CDR3 has 15 residues.

J is TRBJ1-3 and V is TRBV18; D not resolved. Trimming cost V 2 bases and J 1 base, with 12 bases left between them. The CDR3 is 16 amino acids. CDR1 is KGHSH and CDR2 is LQKENI in the germline V gene. In nucleotides, the CDR3 is TGTGCCAGCTCACCAAAGGATCTGATTTCTGGAAACACCATATATTTT. Amino acid sequence: CASSPKDLISGNTIYF.

This chain uses TRBV6-5 with TRBJ1-2, with D possibly being TRBD1 (5 bases). Trimming removed 2 bases from V and 8 bases from J, with 9 bases in between. CDR1 is MNHEY and CDR2 is SVGAGI in the germline V gene. This CDR3 is built from 12 residues. The CDR3 is CASSYGGTGYTF. The DNA of the CDR3 is TGTGCCAGCAGTTACGGGGGTACCGGCTACACCTTC.

V and J are TRBV5-4 and TRBJ1-3, with no clear D. In germline, CDR1 is SGHNT, CDR2 YYREEE (reference sequence). The CDR3 length is 14 residues. The V end was cut by 4 bases, the J end by 0 bases, with 8 bases between. The CDR3 region has the DNA TGTGCCAGCAGCAACAGAGTCTCTGGAAACACCATATATTTT. This sequence encodes CASSNRVSGNTIYF.

This clone appeared a single time. The J gene is TRBJ2-6, the V gene TRBV28; 7 nucleotides align to TRBD1. Germline CDR1 and CDR2: MDHEN and SYDVKM. V gave up 1 base and J gave up 0 bases; unmatched junction bases: 3. The CDR3 has 17 residues. CDR3 amino acids: CASSLFGTASGANVLTF. Here the CDR3 DNA reads TGTGCCAGCAGTTTATTTGGGACAGCCTCTGGGGCCAACGTCCTGACTTTC.

V and J are TRBV30 and TRBJ2-7; D not resolved. The germline V and J ends were trimmed by 1 base and 2 bases, with 6 bases remaining between them. The length of the CDR3 is 12 residues. In germline, CDR1 is GTSNPN, CDR2 SVGIG (reference sequence). The CDR3 loop reads CAWSAPAYEQYF. The CDR3 nucleotides are TGTGCCTGGAGTGCCCCAGCCTACGAGCAGTACTTC.

The chain combines TRBV18 with TRBJ2-7, with TRBD1 matching 9 bases. V lost 3 bases and J lost 4; bases outside the gene matches: 7. This CDR3 is built from 15 residues. Germline CDR1 KGHSH, CDR2 LQKENI. DNA for the CDR3: TGTGCCAGCTCACCGGCACAGGGGGCGCGATACGAGCAGTACTTC. As protein: CASSPAQGARYEQYF.

This chain links TRBV11-2 with TRBJ2-5, with 10 bases identical to TRBD1. J gave up 4 bases and V 5 bases, and 10 bases lay outside the gene matches. Germline V gene data show CDR1 as SGHAT and CDR2 as FQNNGV. The CDR3 loop spans 16 amino acids. CDR3 residues: CASSRDRGLILETQYF. DNA of the CDR3: TGTGCCAGCAGCCGAGACAGGGGGCTTATTTTAGAGACCCAGTACTTC.

J is TRBJ2-7 and V is TRBV29-1; D may be TRBD1 (6 bases). Trimming shortened V by 4 bases and J by 2 bases, and 15 bases separated the two germline ends. The CDR3 runs 14 residues. The V gene's germline CDR1 is SQVTM and CDR2 ANQGSEA. The CDR3 is CSVGSMQGPYEQYF. For the CDR3, the DNA is TGCAGCGTTGGGAGCATGCAGGGGCCCTACGAGCAGTACTTC.

This sequence joins TRBV28 and TRBJ1-2; possibly TRBD1 for D (6 bases). The CDR3 loop spans 13 amino acids. Trimming pared 7 bases from V and 5 bases from J, leaving 14 bases between. Looked up from germline, CDR1 is MDHEN and CDR2 is SYDVKM. The CDR3 coding sequence is TGTGCCAGCACACCACAGGGTATTTATGGCTACACCTTC. This translates into CASTPQGIYGYTF.